What follows are 11 T cell receptor beta chains derived from one specimen sequenced in a study of T cells in Graves' hyperthyroidism and ophthalmopathy (dated by TCRdb to 2018 to 2020). The library relied on multiplex PCR. The sequencer listed for this sample is Illumina HiSeq 2000. TCR beta CDR3 regions were amplified from RNA transcripts. The TCR CDR3 was subjected to a first round of RT-PCR using the HTBI primer set and the Qiagen OneStep RT-PCR kit. Using fastp trimming at Q25 and MiXCR clonotype assembly, TCRdb reanalyzed the public sequencing data and kept in-frame beta chains. Rows with a matching CDR3 protein are joined into one entry that keeps the most common DNA and genes. This sample lists approximately 640,000 distinct CDR3 sequences; roughly 16% were detected once. The ten largest clones add up to about 3.8% of the sample. Sequenced material: blood. These receptors originate from a young woman with Graves' hyperthyroidism.

The table lists this clonotype with many counts. The chain carries TRBV10-3 and TRBJ2-7; 8 nucleotides align to TRBD2. The CDR3 has 14 amino acids. Trimming took 4 bases from V and 4 from J; bases not matched to a gene: 6. CDR1 is ENHRY, CDR2 SYGVKD, per germline. CDR3 amino acids: CAISGSGSGYEQYF. CDR3 DNA: TGTGCCATCAGTGGGAGCGGGAGTGGGTACGAGCAGTACTTC.

This clonotype has only a few counts. The rearrangement joins TRBV27 to TRBJ2-2, with a possible D match to TRBD2 (5 bases). Germline assignment: CDR1 MNHEY and CDR2 SMNVEV (reference sequence). The germline V and J ends were trimmed by 3 bases and 0 bases, with 8 bases remaining between them. The CDR3 length is 15 residues. CDR3 in amino acids: CASSFRRSNTGELFF. The CDR3 region has the DNA TGTGCCAGCAGTTTTAGGAGGTCGAACACCGGGGAGCTGTTTTTT.

This clonotype has ten or more counts. The V and J genes are TRBV7-9 and TRBJ1-2; D gene ambiguous. The V end lost 3 bases, the J end lost 4 bases, and 3 bases lay between the germline ends. The CDR3 is made up of 11 amino acids. The germline V gene encodes CDR1 SEHNR and CDR2 FQNEAQ (reference sequence). CDR3: CASSFIYGYTF. CDR3 in DNA: TGTGCCAGCAGCTTCATCTATGGCTACACCTTC.

Points on this clonotype: At one boundary the junction diverges from the germline segment, which might be a read error. The chain has TRBV14 and TRBJ2-1; tentative D call: TRBD2 (6 bases). The V gene's germline CDR1 is SGHDN and CDR2 FVKESK. CDR3 length: 14 amino acids. CDR3 region: CASSRLGAYDEQFF. The CDR3 DNA is TGTGCCAGCAGCCGACTAGGGGCCTACGATGAGCAGTTCTTC.

A few counts support this clonotype. Here the CDR3 DNA reads TGTGCCAGCTCCGCGACGTACACCGAAGAGACCCAGTACTTC. Encoded protein: CASSATYTEETQYF. The chain uses TRBV18 and TRBJ2-5; unclear D gene. Trimming shortened V by 6 bases and J by 3 bases, and 14 bases separated the two germline ends. The CDR3 runs 14 residues. Germline V gene data show CDR1 as KGHSH and CDR2 as LQKENI.

As concerns this clonotype: A clone one base away is much larger, so this may be a read error. V usage is TRBV13 and J usage is TRBJ2-3, with 9 nucleotides matching TRBD1. Germline values: CDR1 PRHDT, CDR2 FYEKMQ (reference sequence). V was pared by 5 bases and J by 2 bases, with 5 bases of the junction left unmatched. This CDR3 is built from 15 residues. CDR3: CASSVRTGDTDTQYF. The CDR3 nucleotides read TGTGCCAGCAGCGTTAGGACAGGGGACACAGATACGCAGTATTTT.

This clonotype was seen ten or more times. The chain uses TRBV24-1 and TRBJ1-2; D is perhaps TRBD1 (6 bases). Trimming left V 9 bases short and J 3 bases short, with 19 bases between. The CDR3 length is 15 residues. Germline V gene sequence: CDR1 KGHDR, CDR2 SFDVKD. Here the CDR3 reads CATSDSVQTDYGYTF. CDR3 sequence (DNA): TGTGCCACCTCGGACAGTGTTCAGACTGACTATGGCTACACCTTC.

This clonotype was counted many times. This sequence joins TRBV7-3 and TRBJ2-7; D remains ambiguous. The CDR3 length is 15 residues. Trimming removed 6 bases from V and 0 bases from J, with 15 bases in between. CDR1 and CDR2 from the germline V gene are SGHTA and FQGTGA. DNA for the CDR3: TGTGCCAGCAGTTCACAACCGGGTCTCTCCTACGAGCAGTACTTC. As protein: CASSSQPGLSYEQYF.

This clonotype has a count of ten or more. The chain joins TRBV6-1 to TRBJ2-3; D is undetermined. The CDR3 spans 12 residues. The germline gives CDR1 MNHNS, CDR2 SASEGT. The V end lost 4 bases, the J end lost 6 bases, and 8 bases lay between the germline ends. CDR3 region: CASSANFDTQYF. The CDR3 coding sequence is TGTGCCAGCAGTGCCAACTTTGATACGCAGTATTTT.

Comments on this clonotype: A clone one base away is much larger, so this may be a read error. V usage is TRBV12-3 or TRBV12-4 and J usage is TRBJ1-1, with D tentatively TRBD1 (6 bases). The CDR3 covers 12 residues. V lost 4 bases, J lost 7 bases, and 10 bases lay in between. CDR3 nucleotide sequence: TGTGCCAGCAGTTCGGTAGGGGGTGAAGCTTTCTTT. Translated: CASSSVGGEAFF.

Remarks on this clonotype: This may stem from a read error, because a much larger clone lies one nucleotide away. The chain combines TRBV20-1 with TRBJ2-7; D is unresolved. The CDR3 runs 14 residues. Germline CDR1 and CDR2: DFQATT and SNEGSKA (reference sequence). Trimming removed 5 bases at V and 4 bases at J, with 18 bases between. The CDR3 spells CSADEPERGYEQYF. The CDR3 coding sequence is TGCAGTGCTGACGAACCTGAAAGAGGATACGAGCAGTACTTC.